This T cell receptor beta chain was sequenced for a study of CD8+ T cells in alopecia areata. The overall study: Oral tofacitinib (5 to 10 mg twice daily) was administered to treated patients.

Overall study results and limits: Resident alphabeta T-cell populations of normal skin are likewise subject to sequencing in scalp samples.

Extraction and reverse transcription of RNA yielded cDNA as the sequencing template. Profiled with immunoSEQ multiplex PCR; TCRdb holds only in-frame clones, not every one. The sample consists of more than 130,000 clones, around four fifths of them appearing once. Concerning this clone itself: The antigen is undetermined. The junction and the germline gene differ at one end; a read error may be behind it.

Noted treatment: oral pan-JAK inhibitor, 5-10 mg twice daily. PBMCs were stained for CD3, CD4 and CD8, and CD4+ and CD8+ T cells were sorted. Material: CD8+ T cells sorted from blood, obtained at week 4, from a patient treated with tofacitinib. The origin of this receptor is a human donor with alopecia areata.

The CDR3 protein is CASSQDEGTIYNEQFF. The CDR3 region has the DNA TGCGCGAGCAGCCAAGATGAAGGGACTATATACAATGAGCAGTTCTTC. The rearrangement joins TRBV4-1 to TRBJ2-1, with 7 bases matching TRBD2. CDR3 length equals 16 residues. Germline CDR1 MGHRA, CDR2 YSYEKL.